This TCR beta chain was recorded in a study of CD8+CD57+ T cells in acquired aplastic anemia. This CDR3 is built from 15 residues. V was clipped by 8 bases and J by 6 bases; unmatched bases: 9. The germline gives CDR1 MNHNS, CDR2 SASEGT. Investigators profiled TCR beta VDJ and CDR3 from genomic DNA template. Each CDR3 protein gets one entry after TCRdb re-called the reads with MiXCR. The sample yields about 160,000 distinct CDR3 sequences, roughly 48% seen once. CD8+CD57+ cell expansion, shown by flow cytometry, had occurred in the patients selected for sequencing. Ten or more counts support this clonotype.

The chain joins TRBV6-1 to TRBJ2-7; TRBD2 agrees at 14 bases. The sequencing sample was made of sorted CD4+, CD8+, or CD8+CD57+ T cells (not recorded which) from PBMCs. The clonotype was recovered from a human donor with aplastic anemia. The CDR3 is CASGTGLAGVSEQYF. The CDR3, as DNA: TGTGCCAGCGGAACGGGACTAGCGGGAGTCTCCGAGCAGTACTTC.